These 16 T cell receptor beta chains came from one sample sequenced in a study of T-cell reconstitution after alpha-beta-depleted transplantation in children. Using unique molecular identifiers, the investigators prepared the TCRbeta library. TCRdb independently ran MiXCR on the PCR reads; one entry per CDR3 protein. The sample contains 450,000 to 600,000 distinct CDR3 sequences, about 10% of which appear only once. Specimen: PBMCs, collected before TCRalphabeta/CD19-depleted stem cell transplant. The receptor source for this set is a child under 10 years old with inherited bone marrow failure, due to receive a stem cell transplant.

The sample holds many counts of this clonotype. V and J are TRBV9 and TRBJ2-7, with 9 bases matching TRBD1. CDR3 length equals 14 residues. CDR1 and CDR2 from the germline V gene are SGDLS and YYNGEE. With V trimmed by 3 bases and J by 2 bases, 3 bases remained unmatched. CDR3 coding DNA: TGTGCCAGCAGCGCCGGGACAGGGACCTACGAGCAGTACTTC. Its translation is CASSAGTGTYEQYF.

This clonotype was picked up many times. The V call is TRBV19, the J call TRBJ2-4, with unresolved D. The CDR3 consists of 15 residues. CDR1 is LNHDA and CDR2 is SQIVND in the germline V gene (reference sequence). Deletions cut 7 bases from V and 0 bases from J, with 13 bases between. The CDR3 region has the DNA TGTGCCAGTAAGGATTACCAGTTAGCCAAAAACATTCAGTACTTC. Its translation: CASKDYQLAKNIQYF.

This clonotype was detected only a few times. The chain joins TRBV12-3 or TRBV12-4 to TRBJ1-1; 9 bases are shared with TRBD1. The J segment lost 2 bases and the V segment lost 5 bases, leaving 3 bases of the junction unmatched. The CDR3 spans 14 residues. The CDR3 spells CASSRGQGNTEAFF. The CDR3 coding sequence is TGTGCCAGCAGTCGGGGACAGGGAAACACTGAAGCTTTCTTT.

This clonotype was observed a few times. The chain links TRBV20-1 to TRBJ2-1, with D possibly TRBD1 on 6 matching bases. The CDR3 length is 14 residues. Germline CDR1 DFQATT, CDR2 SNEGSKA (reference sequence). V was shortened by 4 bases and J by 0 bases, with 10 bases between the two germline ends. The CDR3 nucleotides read TGCAGTGCTAAGGGGGTGAGCTCCTACAATGAGCAGTTCTTC. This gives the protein CSAKGVSSYNEQFF.

The CDR3 region is CASSLDRDKDTEAFF. For the CDR3, the DNA is TGTGCCAGCAGCTTGGATCGGGACAAGGACACTGAAGCTTTCTTT. The chain combines TRBV5-8 with TRBJ1-1; tentatively, D is TRBD1 (6 bases). The CDR3 sequence is 15 residues long. Germline-derived CDR1 and CDR2 are SGHTS and YDEGEE. Trimming left V 0 bases short and J 3 bases short, with 12 bases between.

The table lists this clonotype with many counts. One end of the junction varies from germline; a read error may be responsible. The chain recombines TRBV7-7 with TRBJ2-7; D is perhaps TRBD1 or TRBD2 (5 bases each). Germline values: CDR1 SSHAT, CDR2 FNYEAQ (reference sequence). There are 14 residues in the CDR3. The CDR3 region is CASSRPGTAYEQYF. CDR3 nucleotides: TGTGCTAGCAGTCGCCCCGGGACCGCGTACGAGCAGTACTTC. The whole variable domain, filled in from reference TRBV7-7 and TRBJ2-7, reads GAGVSQSPRYKVTKRGQDVTLRCDPISSHATLYWYQQALGQGPEFLTYFNYEAQPDKSGLPSDRFSAERPEGSISTLTIQRTEQRDSAMYRCASSRPGTAYEQYFGPGTRLTVT.

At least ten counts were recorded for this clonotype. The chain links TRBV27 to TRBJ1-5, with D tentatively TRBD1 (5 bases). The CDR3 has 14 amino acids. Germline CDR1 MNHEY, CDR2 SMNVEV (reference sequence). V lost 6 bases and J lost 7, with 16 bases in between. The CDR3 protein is CASSPGGNGQPQHF. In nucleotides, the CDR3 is TGTGCCAGCAGCCCGGGGGGGAATGGGCAGCCCCAGCATTTT.

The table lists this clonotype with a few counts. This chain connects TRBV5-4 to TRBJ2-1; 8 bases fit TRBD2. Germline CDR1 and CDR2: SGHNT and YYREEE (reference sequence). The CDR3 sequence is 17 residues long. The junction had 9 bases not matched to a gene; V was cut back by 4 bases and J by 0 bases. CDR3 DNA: TGTGCCAGCAGCAAGGGCGGGGGGTCGAGCTCCTACAATGAGCAGTTCTTC. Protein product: CASSKGGGSSSYNEQFF. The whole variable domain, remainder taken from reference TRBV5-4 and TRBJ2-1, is ETGVTQSPTHLIKTRGQQVTLRCSSQSGHNTVSWYQQALGQGPQFIFQYYREEENGRGNFPPRFSGLQFPNYSSELNVNALELDDSALYLCASSKGGGSSSYNEQFFGPGTRLTVL.

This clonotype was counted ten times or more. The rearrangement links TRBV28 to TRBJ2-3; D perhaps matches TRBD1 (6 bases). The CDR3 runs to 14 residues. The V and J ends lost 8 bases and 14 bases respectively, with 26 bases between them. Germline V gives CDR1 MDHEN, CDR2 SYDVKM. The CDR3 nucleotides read TGTGCCAGCGGTTCAGCAGGGGCCCAAATTTGGGGGTATTTT. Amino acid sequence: CASGSAGAQIWGYF.

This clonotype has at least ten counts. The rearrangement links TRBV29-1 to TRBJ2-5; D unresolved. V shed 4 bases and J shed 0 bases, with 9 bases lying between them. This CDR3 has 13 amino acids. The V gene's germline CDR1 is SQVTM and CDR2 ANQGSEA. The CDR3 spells CSVASVNQETQYF. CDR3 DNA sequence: TGCAGCGTTGCGTCGGTTAACCAAGAGACCCAGTACTTC.

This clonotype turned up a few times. CDR3 amino acids: CASSQRETPGANVLTF. As DNA, the CDR3 is TGCGCCAGCAGCCAGCGGGAGACCCCTGGGGCCAACGTCCTGACTTTC. V and J are TRBV4-1 and TRBJ2-6; TRBD2 matches at 7 bases. Per the germline V gene, CDR1 is MGHRA and CDR2 is YSYEKL. The CDR3 contains 16 residues. Trimming cost V 3 bases and J 2 bases; bases outside gene matches: 4.

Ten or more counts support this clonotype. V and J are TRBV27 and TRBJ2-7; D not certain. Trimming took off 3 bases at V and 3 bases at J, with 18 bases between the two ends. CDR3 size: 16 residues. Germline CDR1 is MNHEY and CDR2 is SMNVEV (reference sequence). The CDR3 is CASSFHPTRASYEQYF. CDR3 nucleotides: TGTGCCAGCAGTTTCCACCCGACTCGGGCGAGCTACGAGCAGTACTTC.

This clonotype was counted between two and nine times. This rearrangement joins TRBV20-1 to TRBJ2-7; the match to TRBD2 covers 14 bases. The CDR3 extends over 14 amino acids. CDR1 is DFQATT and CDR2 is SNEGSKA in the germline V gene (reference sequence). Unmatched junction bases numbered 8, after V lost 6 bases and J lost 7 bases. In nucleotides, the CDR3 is TGCAGTGCCAGACTAGCGGGAGGGCCTCGGGAGCAGTACTTC. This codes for CSARLAGGPREQYF.

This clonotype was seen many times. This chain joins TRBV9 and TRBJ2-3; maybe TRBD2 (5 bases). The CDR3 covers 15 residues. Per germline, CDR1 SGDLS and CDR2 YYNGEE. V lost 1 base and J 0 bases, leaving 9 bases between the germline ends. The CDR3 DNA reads TGTGCCAGCAGCGTAAGTAGAGGGAGCACAGATACGCAGTATTTT. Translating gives CASSVSRGSTDTQYF.

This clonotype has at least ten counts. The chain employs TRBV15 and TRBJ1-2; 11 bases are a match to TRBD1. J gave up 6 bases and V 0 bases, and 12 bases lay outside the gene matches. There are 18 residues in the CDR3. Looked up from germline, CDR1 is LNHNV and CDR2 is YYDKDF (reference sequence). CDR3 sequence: CATSRDLGAGQGADGYTF. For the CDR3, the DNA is TGTGCCACCAGCAGAGATTTGGGCGCAGGACAGGGGGCTGATGGCTACACCTTC.

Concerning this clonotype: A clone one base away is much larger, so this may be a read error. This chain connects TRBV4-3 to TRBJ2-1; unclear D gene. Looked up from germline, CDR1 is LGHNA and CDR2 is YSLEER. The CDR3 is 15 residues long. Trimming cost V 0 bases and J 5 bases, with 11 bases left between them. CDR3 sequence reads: CASSQDFEPDNEQFF. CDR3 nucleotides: TGCGCCAGCAGCCAAGATTTCGAACCAGACAATGAGCAGTTCTTC.